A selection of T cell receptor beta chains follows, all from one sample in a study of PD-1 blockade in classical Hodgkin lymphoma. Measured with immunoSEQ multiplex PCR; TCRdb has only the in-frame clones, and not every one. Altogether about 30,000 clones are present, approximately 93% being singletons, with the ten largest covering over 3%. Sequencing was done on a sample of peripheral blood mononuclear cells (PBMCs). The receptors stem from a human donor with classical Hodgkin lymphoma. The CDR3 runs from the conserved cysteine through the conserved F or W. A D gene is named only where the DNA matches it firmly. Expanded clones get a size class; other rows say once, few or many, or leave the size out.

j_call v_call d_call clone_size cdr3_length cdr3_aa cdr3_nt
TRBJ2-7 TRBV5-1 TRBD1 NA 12 CASRTGMGEQYF TGCGCCAGCAGGACAGGGATGGGGGAGCAGTACTTC
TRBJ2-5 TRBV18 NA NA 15 CASSPPSAWLETQYF TGTGCCAGCTCACCACCGTCAGCCTGGTTGGAGACCCAGTACTTC
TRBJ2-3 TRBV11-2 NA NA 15 CASSPEGPSTDTQYF TGTGCCAGCAGCCCCGAAGGGCCTAGCACAGATACGCAGTATTTT
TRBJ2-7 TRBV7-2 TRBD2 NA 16 CASSLRGLAGDAEQYF TGTGCCAGCAGCTTAAGGGGACTAGCGGGAGATGCCGAGCAGTACTTC
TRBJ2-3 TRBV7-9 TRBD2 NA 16 CASSLIAGSSTDTQYF TGTGCCAGCAGCCTGATAGCGGGTTCTAGCACAGATACGCAGTATTTT
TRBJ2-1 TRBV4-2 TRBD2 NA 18 CASSQDPSTSGIYNEQFF TGTGCCAGCAGCCAAGATCCCTCGACTAGCGGGATCTACAATGAGCAGTTCTTC
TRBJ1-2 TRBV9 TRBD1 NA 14 CASSVGTGPYGYTF TGTGCCAGCAGCGTAGGGACAGGGCCCTATGGCTACACCTTC
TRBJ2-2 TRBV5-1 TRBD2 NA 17 CASSSTRREANTGELFF TGCGCCAGCAGCTCCACAAGGCGGGAGGCGAACACCGGGGAGCTGTTTTTT
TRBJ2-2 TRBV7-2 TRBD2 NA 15 CASSLAAGATGELFF TGTGCCAGCAGCTTAGCCGCGGGAGCCACCGGGGAGCTGTTTTTT
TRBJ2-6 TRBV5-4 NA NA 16 CASSPGVGFGANVLTF TGTGCCAGCAGCCCCGGCGTTGGCTTTGGGGCCAACGTCCTGACTTTC
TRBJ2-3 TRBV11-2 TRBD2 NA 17 CASSKGLAGGSTDTQYF TGTGCCAGCAGCAAGGGACTAGCGGGAGGGAGCACAGATACGCAGTATTTT
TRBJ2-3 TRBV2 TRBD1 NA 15 CASSGQGAHTDTQYF TGTGCCAGCAGCGGACAGGGGGCCCACACAGATACGCAGTATTTT
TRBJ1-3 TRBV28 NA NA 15 CASSKGTASGNTIYF TGTGCCAGCAGCAAGGGGACGGCCTCTGGAAACACCATATATTTT
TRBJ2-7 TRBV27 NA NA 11 CASSSSYEQYF TGTGCCAGCAGCTCCTCCTACGAGCAGTACTTC
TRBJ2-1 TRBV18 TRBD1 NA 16 CASSPSGTVSYNEQFF TGTGCCAGCTCACCCTCGGGGACAGTCTCCTACAATGAGCAGTTCTTC
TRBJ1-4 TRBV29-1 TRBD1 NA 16 CSVGMWQGATNEKLFF TGCAGCGTTGGGATGTGGCAGGGGGCAACTAATGAAAAACTGTTTTTT
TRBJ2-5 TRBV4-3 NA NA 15 CASSQVYDLWETQYF TGCGCCAGCAGCCAGGTATACGACTTATGGGAGACCCAGTACTTC
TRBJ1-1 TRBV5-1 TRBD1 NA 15 CASRRTGVTNTEAFF TGCGCCAGCAGAAGGACAGGGGTTACGAACACTGAAGCTTTCTTT
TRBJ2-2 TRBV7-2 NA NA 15 CASSPPLADTGELFF TGTGCCAGCAGCCCACCCCTGGCGGACACCGGGGAGCTGTTTTTT
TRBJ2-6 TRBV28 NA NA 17 CASSRSETQSRANVLTF TGTGCCAGCAGTCGCTCCGAGACACAAAGTCGGGCCAACGTCCTGACTTTC
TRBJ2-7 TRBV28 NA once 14 CASSGNREPYEQYF TGTGCCAGCAGTGGGAACAGGGAGCCCTACGAGCAGTACTTC
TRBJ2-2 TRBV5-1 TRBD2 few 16 CASSLVLAENTGELFF TGCGCCAGCAGCTTGGTCCTAGCGGAAAACACCGGGGAGCTGTTTTTT
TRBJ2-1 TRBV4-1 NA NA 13 CASSGVTYNEQFF TGCGCCAGCTCAGGGGTAACCTACAATGAGCAGTTCTTC
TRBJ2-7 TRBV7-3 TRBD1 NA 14 CASSRSPGQPEQYF TGTGCCAGCAGTCGTTCACCGGGACAGCCCGAGCAGTACTTC
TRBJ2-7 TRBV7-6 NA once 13 CASSFYEGDEQYF TGTGCCAGCAGCTTTTACGAGGGGGACGAGCAGTACTTC
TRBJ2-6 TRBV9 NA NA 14 CASRGSSGANVLTF TGTGCCAGCAGGGGGAGTTCTGGGGCCAACGTCCTGACTTTC
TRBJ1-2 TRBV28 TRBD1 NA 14 CASRTPGQGYGYTF TGTGCCAGCAGGACCCCGGGACAGGGATATGGCTACACCTTC
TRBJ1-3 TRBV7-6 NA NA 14 CASSPDVSGNTIYF TGTGCCAGCAGCCCAGATGTCTCTGGAAACACCATATATTTT
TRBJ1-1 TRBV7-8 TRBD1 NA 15 CASSPRGTANTEAFF TGTGCCAGCAGCCCAAGAGGGACAGCGAACACTGAAGCTTTCTTT
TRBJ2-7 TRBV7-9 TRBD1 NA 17 CASSLGFRTGGSYEQYF TGTGCCAGCAGCTTAGGATTCCGGACAGGGGGCTCCTACGAGCAGTACTTC
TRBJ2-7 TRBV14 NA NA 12 CASSQGTYEQYF TGTGCCAGCAGCCAAGGCACCTACGAGCAGTACTTC
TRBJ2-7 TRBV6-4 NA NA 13 CASSGDRGGEQYF TGTGCCAGCAGTGGTGACAGGGGAGGGGAGCAGTACTTC
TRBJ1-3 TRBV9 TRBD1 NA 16 CASSVVGTGPGNTIYF TGTGCCAGCAGCGTAGTAGGGACAGGGCCTGGAAACACCATATATTTT
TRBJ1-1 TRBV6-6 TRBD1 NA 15 CASSRQTGGLTEAFF TGTGCCAGCAGCCGACAGACAGGGGGATTGACTGAAGCTTTCTTT
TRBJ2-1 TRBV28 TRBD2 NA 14 CASSSGTRDNEQFF TGTGCCAGCAGTTCCGGGACTAGGGACAATGAGCAGTTCTTC
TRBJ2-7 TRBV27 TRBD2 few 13 CASRREGAYEQYF TGTGCCAGCCGGCGGGAGGGCGCCTACGAGCAGTACTTC
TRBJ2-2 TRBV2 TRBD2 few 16 CASSEAGREYTGELFF TGTGCCAGCAGTGAAGCAGGGCGGGAGTACACCGGGGAGCTGTTTTTT
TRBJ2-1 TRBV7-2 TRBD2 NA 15 CASSPPGGRNVEQFF TGTGCCAGCAGCCCCCCGGGCGGGAGGAACGTAGAGCAGTTCTTC
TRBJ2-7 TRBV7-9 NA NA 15 CASSLGGRPLYEQYF TGTGCCAGCAGCTTAGGAGGGAGGCCCCTTTACGAGCAGTACTTC
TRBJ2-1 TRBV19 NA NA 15 CASRLGGASYNEQFF TGTGCCAGTAGATTGGGGGGGGCCTCCTACAATGAGCAGTTCTTC
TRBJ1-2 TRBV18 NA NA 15 CASSPNQGPNYGYTF TGTGCCAGCTCCCCGAACCAGGGGCCTAACTATGGCTACACCTTC
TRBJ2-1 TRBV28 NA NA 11 CETGNYNEQFF TGTGAGACAGGAAACTACAATGAGCAGTTCTTC
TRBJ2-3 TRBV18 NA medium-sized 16 CASSPRGRDTSDTQYF TGTGCCAGCTCACCACGAGGGCGGGACACATCAGATACGCAGTATTTT
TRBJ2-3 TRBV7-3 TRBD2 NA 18 CASSPGTSGRTSTDTQYF TGTGCCAGCAGCCCCGGGACTAGCGGGAGAACTAGCACAGATACGCAGTATTTT
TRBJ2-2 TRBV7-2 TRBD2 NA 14 CASSPLAGAGELFF TGTGCCAGCAGCCCCCTAGCGGGAGCCGGGGAGCTGTTTTTT
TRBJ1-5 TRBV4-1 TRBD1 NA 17 CASSQEARGYDNQPQHF TGCGCCAGCAGCCAAGAAGCCAGGGGGTATGACAATCAGCCCCAGCATTTT
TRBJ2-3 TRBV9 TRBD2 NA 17 CASTTSGREGSTDTQYF TGTGCCTCAACGACTAGCGGGAGGGAGGGAAGCACAGATACGCAGTATTTT
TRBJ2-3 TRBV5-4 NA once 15 CASSLPGGRTDTQYF TGTGCCAGCAGCTTACCCGGGGGCCGCACAGATACGCAGTATTTT